The 21 T cell receptor beta chains presented below share a single source sample, sequenced in a study of T cells after yellow fever vaccination. TCRdb itself ran the 5' RACE reads through MiXCR, one entry per CDR3 protein. The repertoire holds about 230,000 distinct CDR3 sequences, with roughly 6.2% as singletons. Sequences were derived from CD4+ T cells sorted from PBMCs, sampled on the day of the yellow fever booster vaccination. The receptors were gathered from a man aged 25-40 years who received the YFV17D yellow fever vaccine.

The chain uses TRBV7-3 and TRBJ2-1, with 7 bases identical to TRBD1. The junction had 10 bases not matched to a gene; V was cut back by 5 bases and J by 6 bases. Germline V CDR1 and CDR2: SGHTA, FQGTGA. The CDR3 covers 15 residues. CDR3 nucleotide sequence: TGTGCCAGCAGCGTAGACAGGGCTTATGTCAATGAGCAGTTCTTC. Translation: CASSVDRAYVNEQFF.

This clonotype was picked up many times. The J gene is TRBJ2-3, the V gene TRBV5-1, with D perhaps matching TRBD1 (6 bases). CDR3 size: 16 residues. The V end lost 5 bases, the J end lost 2 bases, and 18 bases lay between the germline ends. Germline lookup yields CDR1 SGHRS and CDR2 YFSETQ. The CDR3 protein is CASSPTGLQHTDTQYF. CDR3 coding DNA: TGCGCCAGCAGTCCGACAGGCCTCCAGCACACAGATACGCAGTATTTT.

This clonotype was observed many times. The chain joins TRBV20-1 to TRBJ2-3; D call uncertain. The V and J ends lost 6 bases and 1 base respectively, with 11 bases between them. CDR1 and CDR2 from the germline V gene are DFQATT and SNEGSKA (reference sequence). The CDR3 runs 13 residues. This CDR3 is CSAAAYGTDTQYF. CDR3 bases: TGCAGTGCAGCCGCTTACGGCACAGATACGCAGTATTTT.

This clonotype was found many times. The chain has TRBV7-3 and TRBJ2-1; D perhaps matches TRBD2 (6 bases). Per the germline V gene, CDR1 is SGHTA and CDR2 is FQGTGA. The germline V and J ends were trimmed by 5 bases and 0 bases, with 11 bases remaining between them. This CDR3 region has 15 residues. CDR3 nucleotides: TGTGCCAGCAGCCCCGGGACTTACTCCTACAATGAGCAGTTCTTC. It specifies CASSPGTYSYNEQFF.

In its sample, this clonotype was seen many times. The chain links TRBV4-2 to TRBJ2-7; 8 positions match TRBD2. CDR3 size: 15 residues. V lost 0 bases to trimming and J lost 6 bases; unmatched junction nucleotides: 7. Germline V gene data show CDR1 as LGHNA and CDR2 as YNFKEQ. CDR3 residues: CASSQDHAAGAEQYF. CDR3 in DNA: TGTGCCAGCAGCCAAGATCATGCAGCGGGAGCCGAGCAGTACTTC.

This clonotype turned up a few times. The chain links TRBV24-1 to TRBJ2-2, with 8 bases aligning to TRBD2. The CDR3 is 15 amino acids. CDR1 KGHDR and CDR2 SFDVKD come from the germline V gene. The junction had 9 bases not matched to a gene; V was cut back by 6 bases and J by 7 bases. The CDR3 DNA reads TGTGCCACCAGTTTAGCGGGATACGATAACGGGGAGCTGTTTTTT. Residues: CATSLAGYDNGELFF.

Many counts were recorded for this clonotype. The rearrangement joins TRBV12-3 or TRBV12-4 to TRBJ2-1, with a weak D call TRBD2 (6 bases). The CDR3 is made up of 14 amino acids. The V end was cut by 5 bases, the J end by 3 bases, with 11 bases between. The CDR3 nucleotides read TGTGCCAGCAGTGACGGGGGTAGCTACAATGAGCAGTTCTTC. This encodes CASSDGGSYNEQFF.

This clonotype occurred many times. The chain combines TRBV12-3 or TRBV12-4 with TRBJ2-1; D gene unclear. Trimming left V 3 bases short and J 9 bases short, with 12 bases between. This CDR3 has 13 amino acids. Written as DNA, the CDR3 is TGTGCCAGCAGTTTGCCCCCGTCTGGTGAGCAGTTCTTC. It specifies CASSLPPSGEQFF.

This clonotype was counted ten times or more. This sequence joins TRBV4-3 and TRBJ2-3; possibly TRBD1 or TRBD2 for D (6 bases each). Germline CDR1 is LGHNA and CDR2 is YSLEER. The CDR3 spans 19 residues. The V and J ends lost 0 bases and 1 base respectively, with 20 bases between them. The DNA for the CDR3 is TGCGCCAGCAGCCAAGACCGGACCCGGTCGGGGGCCCGCACAGATACGCAGTATTTT. Encoded protein: CASSQDRTRSGARTDTQYF.

This clonotype was recorded many times. The chain combines TRBV11-2 with TRBJ2-4; D might be TRBD2 (6 bases). The CDR3 is made up of 18 amino acids. The V and J ends lost 0 bases and 4 bases respectively, with 19 bases between them. The germline gives CDR1 SGHAT, CDR2 FQNNGV. DNA for the CDR3: TGTGCCAGCAGCTTAGAAGGCGGCGGGGCCGTTAAGAAAAACATTCAGTACTTC. Its translation is CASSLEGGGAVKKNIQYF.

This clonotype was counted a few times. V is TRBV30 and J is TRBJ2-3; perhaps TRBD2 as D (6 bases). Trimming took off 4 bases at V and 3 bases at J, with 14 bases between the two ends. CDR3 length: 14 amino acids. The germline CDR1 and CDR2 sequences are GTSNPN and SVGIG (reference sequence). CDR3 sequence reads: CAWNKLAGTDTQYF. The CDR3 coding sequence is TGTGCCTGGAATAAACTAGCTGGGACAGATACGCAGTATTTT.

V usage is TRBV7-2 and J usage is TRBJ2-2; 15 bases match TRBD2. V was clipped by 6 bases and J by 6 bases; unmatched bases: 5. The CDR3 totals 16 residues. CDR1 and CDR2 (germline): SGHTA, FQGNSA. The CDR3 nucleotides are TGTGCCAGCAGACTCGGACTAGCGGGAGGGGCCGGGGAGCTGTTTTTT. The encoded protein is CASRLGLAGGAGELFF.

Ten or more counts support this clonotype. The chain joins TRBV12-3 or TRBV12-4 to TRBJ2-7; D is unclear. With 6 bases removed from V and 5 bases from J, the gap between germline ends came to 20 bases. The CDR3 loop spans 15 amino acids. CDR3 sequence (DNA): TGTGCCAGCAGCGGAACCAGGTATTCTCGGGACGAGCAGTACTTC. This translates into CASSGTRYSRDEQYF.

This clonotype was counted only a few times. The chain recombines TRBV19 with TRBJ2-3; 11 bases fit TRBD2. The CDR3 extends over 16 amino acids. V trimming: 5 bases; J trimming: 4 bases; junction bases outside the gene matches: 8. The germline V gene has CDR1 LNHDA and CDR2 SQIVND (reference sequence). CDR3 residues: CASSVGRLAGSDTQYF. CDR3 in DNA: TGTGCCAGTAGTGTAGGCAGACTAGCGGGATCAGATACGCAGTATTTT. Together with reference TRBV19 and TRBJ2-3, the CDR3 gives the full variable domain: DGGITQSPKYLFRKEGQNVTLSCEQNLNHDAMYWYRQDPGQGLRLIYYSQIVNDFQKGDIAEGYSVSREKKESFPLTVTSAQKNPTAFYLCASSVGRLAGSDTQYFGPGTRLTVL.

The chain links TRBV6-2 or TRBV6-3 to TRBJ2-1, with 12 bases that match TRBD2. The CDR3 consists of 16 residues. CDR1 is MNHEY, CDR2 SVGEGT, per germline. The junction had 3 bases not matched to a gene; V was cut back by 0 bases and J by 6 bases. Here the CDR3 reads CASSYSTSGSSNEQFF. The CDR3 DNA is TGTGCCAGCAGTTACTCGACTAGCGGGAGTTCCAATGAGCAGTTCTTC.

This clonotype appeared many times. V gene TRBV7-9 combines with J gene TRBJ2-5; no firm D call. Germline V gives CDR1 SEHNR, CDR2 FQNEAQ (reference sequence). The CDR3 contains 10 residues. V gave up 1 base and J gave up 6 bases, with 0 bases separating them. The CDR3 DNA sequence: TGTGCCAGCAGCTTAGAGACCCAGTACTTC. It translates to CASSLETQYF.

V gene TRBV12-3 or TRBV12-4 combines with J gene TRBJ1-5, with a weak D call TRBD1 (5 bases). V lost 1 base and J lost 3, with 13 bases in between. This CDR3 comprises 16 residues. Written as DNA, the CDR3 is TGTGCCAGCAGTTTAGGTTCTGGGGGTATCAATCAGCCCCAGCATTTT. Protein sequence: CASSLGSGGINQPQHF.

This clonotype was seen at least ten times. The chain couples TRBV7-9 to TRBJ2-1, with D uncertain. CDR3 length: 15 residues. Germline CDR1 SEHNR, CDR2 FQNEAQ (reference sequence). V was cut by 4 bases and J by 5 bases, with 15 bases left in between. The CDR3 DNA is TGTGCCAGCAGCTCTCGCTTCCAACCGGACAATGAGCAGTTCTTC. The encoded protein is CASSSRFQPDNEQFF.

The table lists this clonotype with many counts. J is TRBJ2-7 and V is TRBV12-3 or TRBV12-4; D remains unclear. V was pared by 2 bases and J by 1 base, with 15 bases between. The CDR3 sequence is 16 residues long. CDR3 residues: CASSLTWWGGSYEQYF. The CDR3 DNA reads as TGTGCCAGCAGTTTAACATGGTGGGGTGGGTCCTACGAGCAGTACTTC.

This clonotype has ten or more counts. The chain has TRBV10-3 and TRBJ2-3; D gene unclear. This CDR3 spans 17 amino acids. CDR1 ENHRY and CDR2 SYGVKD come from the germline V gene. The V end was cut by 2 bases, the J end by 1 base, with 16 bases between. The CDR3 nucleotides are TGTGCCATCAGTGAGACTACCCGAATTCTCGGCACAGATACGCAGTATTTT. Its translation: CAISETTRILGTDTQYF.

The table lists this clonotype with many counts. The rearrangement links TRBV5-1 to TRBJ2-3; no reliable D call. Germline loops: CDR1 SGHRS, CDR2 YFSETQ. V shed 7 bases and J shed 0 bases, with 12 bases lying between them. The CDR3 sequence is 14 residues long. CDR3 residues: CASGEQRSTDTQYF. CDR3 nucleotide sequence: TGCGCCAGCGGGGAACAGAGAAGCACAGATACGCAGTATTTT.